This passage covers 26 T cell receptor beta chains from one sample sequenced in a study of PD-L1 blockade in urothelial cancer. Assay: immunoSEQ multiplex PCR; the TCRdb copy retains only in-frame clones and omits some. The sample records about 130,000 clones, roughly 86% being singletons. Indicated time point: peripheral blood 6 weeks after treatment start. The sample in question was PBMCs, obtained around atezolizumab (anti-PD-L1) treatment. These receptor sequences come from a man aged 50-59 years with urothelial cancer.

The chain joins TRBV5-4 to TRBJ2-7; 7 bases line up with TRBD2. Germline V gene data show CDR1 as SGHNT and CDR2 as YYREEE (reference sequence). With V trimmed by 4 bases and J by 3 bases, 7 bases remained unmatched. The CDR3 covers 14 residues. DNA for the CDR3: TGTGCCAGCAGCCGAAGCGGGAAAAACTACGAGCAGTACTTC. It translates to CASSRSGKNYEQYF.

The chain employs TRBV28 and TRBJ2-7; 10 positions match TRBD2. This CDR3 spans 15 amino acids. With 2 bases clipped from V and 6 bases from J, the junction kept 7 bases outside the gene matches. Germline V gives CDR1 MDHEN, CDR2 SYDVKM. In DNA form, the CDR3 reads TGTGCCAGCAGTTTAACCGGGACTAGCGTTATCGAGCAGTACTTC. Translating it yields CASSLTGTSVIEQYF.

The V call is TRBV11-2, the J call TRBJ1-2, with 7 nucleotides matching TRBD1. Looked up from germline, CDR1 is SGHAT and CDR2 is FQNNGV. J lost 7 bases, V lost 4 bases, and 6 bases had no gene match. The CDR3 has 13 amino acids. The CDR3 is CASSSATGVGYTF. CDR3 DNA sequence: TGTGCCAGCAGCTCCGCTACAGGGGTTGGCTACACCTTC.

The DNA of the CDR3 is TGTGCCAGCAGCTTCGTCCTAGCGGGAGGGCCGCGTGAGCAGTTCTTC. Protein product: CASSFVLAGGPREQFF. The chain carries TRBV7-2 and TRBJ2-1, with 12 bases matching TRBD2. Germline V gives CDR1 SGHTA, CDR2 FQGNSA. The CDR3 is made up of 16 amino acids. J was trimmed by 9 bases and V by 3 bases; bases with no gene match: 9.

DNA of the CDR3: TGTGCCACCAGCGACAGGGGTCGGAACACTGAAGCTTTCTTT. Protein: CATSDRGRNTEAFF. This sequence joins TRBV15 and TRBJ1-1, with 8 bases that match TRBD1. The germline gives CDR1 LNHNV, CDR2 YYDKDF (reference sequence). V gave up 5 bases and J gave up 1 base; unmatched junction bases: 3. The CDR3 sequence is 14 residues long.

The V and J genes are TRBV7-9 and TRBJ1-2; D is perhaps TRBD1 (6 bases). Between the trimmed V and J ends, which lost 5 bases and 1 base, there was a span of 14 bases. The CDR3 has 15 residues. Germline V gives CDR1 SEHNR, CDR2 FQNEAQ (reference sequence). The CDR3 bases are TGTGCCAGCAGCCCCGCGGGGGCTCTTAACTATGGCTACACCTTC. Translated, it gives CASSPAGALNYGYTF.

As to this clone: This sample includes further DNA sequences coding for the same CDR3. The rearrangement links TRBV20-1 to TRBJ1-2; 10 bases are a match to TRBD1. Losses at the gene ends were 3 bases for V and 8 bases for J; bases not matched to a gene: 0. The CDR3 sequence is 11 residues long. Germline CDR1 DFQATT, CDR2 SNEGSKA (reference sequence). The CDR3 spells CSARTGGGYTF. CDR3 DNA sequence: TGCAGTGCTAGGACAGGGGGCGGCTACACCTTC.

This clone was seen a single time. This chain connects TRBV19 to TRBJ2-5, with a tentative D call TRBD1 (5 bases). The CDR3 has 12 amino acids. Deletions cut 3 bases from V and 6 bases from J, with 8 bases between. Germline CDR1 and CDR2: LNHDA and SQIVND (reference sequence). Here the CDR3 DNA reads TGTGCCAGTAGTATGCCAGGGCAGACCCAGTACTTC. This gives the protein CASSMPGQTQYF. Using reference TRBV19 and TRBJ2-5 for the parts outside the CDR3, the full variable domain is DGGITQSPKYLFRKEGQNVTLSCEQNLNHDAMYWYRQDPGQGLRLIYYSQIVNDFQKGDIAEGYSVSREKKESFPLTVTSAQKNPTAFYLCASSMPGQTQYFGPGTRLLVL.

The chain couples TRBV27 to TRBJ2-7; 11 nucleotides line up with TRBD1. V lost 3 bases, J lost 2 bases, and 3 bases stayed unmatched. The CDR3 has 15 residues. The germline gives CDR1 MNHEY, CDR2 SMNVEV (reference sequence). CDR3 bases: TGTGCCAGCAGTTTGGGACAGGGGGTGACCTACGAGCAGTACTTC. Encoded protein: CASSLGQGVTYEQYF.

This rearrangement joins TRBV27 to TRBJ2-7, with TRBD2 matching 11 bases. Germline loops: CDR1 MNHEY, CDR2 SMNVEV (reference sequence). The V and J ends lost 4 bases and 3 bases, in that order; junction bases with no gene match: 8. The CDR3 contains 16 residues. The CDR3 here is CASSSYGTSGFYEQYF. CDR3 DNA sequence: TGTGCCAGCAGTTCGTACGGGACTAGCGGATTCTACGAGCAGTACTTC.

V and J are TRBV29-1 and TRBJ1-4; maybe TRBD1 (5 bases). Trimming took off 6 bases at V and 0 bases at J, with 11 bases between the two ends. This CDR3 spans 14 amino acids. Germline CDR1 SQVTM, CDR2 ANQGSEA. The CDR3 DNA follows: TGCAGCGTGGCAGGGTTTTCAACTAATGAAAAACTGTTTTTT. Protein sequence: CSVAGFSTNEKLFF. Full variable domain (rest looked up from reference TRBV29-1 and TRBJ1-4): SAVISQKPSRDICQRGTSLTIQCQVDSQVTMMFWYRQQPGQSLTLIATANQGSEATYESGFVIDKFPISRPNLTFSTLTVSNMSPEDSSIYLCSVAGFSTNEKLFFGSGTQLSVL.

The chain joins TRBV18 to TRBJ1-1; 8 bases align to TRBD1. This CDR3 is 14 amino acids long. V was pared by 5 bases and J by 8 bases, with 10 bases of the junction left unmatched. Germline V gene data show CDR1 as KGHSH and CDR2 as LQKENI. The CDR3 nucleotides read TGTGCCAGCTCAATAGACAGGGGACGTCTAGAAGCTTTCTTT. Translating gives CASSIDRGRLEAFF.

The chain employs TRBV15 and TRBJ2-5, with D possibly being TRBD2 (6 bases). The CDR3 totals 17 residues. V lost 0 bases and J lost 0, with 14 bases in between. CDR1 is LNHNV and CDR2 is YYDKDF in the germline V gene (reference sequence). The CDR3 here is CATSRDFTAGHQETQYF. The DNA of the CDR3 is TGTGCCACCAGCAGAGATTTCACTGCGGGGCACCAAGAGACCCAGTACTTC.

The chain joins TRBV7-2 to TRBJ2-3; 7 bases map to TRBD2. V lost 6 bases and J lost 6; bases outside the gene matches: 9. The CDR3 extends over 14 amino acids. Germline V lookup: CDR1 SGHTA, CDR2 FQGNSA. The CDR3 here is CASSWGGSSDTQYF. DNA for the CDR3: TGTGCCAGCAGTTGGGGCGGGAGTTCCGATACGCAGTATTTT.

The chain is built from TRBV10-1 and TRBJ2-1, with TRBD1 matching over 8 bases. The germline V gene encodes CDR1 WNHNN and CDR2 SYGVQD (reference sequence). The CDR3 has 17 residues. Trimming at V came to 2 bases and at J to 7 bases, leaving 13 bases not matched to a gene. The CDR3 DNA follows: TGCGCCAGCAGTGAGCTCACCGGGACAGGATCGAGAAATGAGCAGTTCTTC. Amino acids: CASSELTGTGSRNEQFF.

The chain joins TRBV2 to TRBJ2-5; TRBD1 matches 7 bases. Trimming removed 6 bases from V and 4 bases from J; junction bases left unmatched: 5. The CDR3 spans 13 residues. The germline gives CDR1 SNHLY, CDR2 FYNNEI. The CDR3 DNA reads TGTGCCAGCAGAGCAAACAGGGGAGAGACCCAGTACTTC. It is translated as CASRANRGETQYF.

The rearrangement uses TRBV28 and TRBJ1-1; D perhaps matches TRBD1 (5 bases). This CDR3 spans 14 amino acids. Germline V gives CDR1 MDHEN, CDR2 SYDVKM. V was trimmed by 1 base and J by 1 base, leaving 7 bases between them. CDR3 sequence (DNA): TGTGCCAGCAGTTTATTGACAGCGAACACTGAAGCTTTCTTT. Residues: CASSLLTANTEAFF. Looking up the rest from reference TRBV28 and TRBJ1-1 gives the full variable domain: DVKVTQSSRYLVKRTGEKVFLECVQDMDHENMFWYRQDPGLGLRLIYFSYDVKMKEKGDIPEGYSVSREKKERFSLILESASTNQTSMYLCASSLLTANTEAFFGQGTRLTVV.

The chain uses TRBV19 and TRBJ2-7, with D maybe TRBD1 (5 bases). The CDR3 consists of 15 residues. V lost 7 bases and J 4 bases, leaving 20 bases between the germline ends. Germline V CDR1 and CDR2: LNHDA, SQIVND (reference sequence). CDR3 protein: CASKGLGQNEYEQYF. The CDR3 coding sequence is TGTGCCAGTAAAGGTTTGGGGCAGAACGAATACGAGCAGTACTTC.

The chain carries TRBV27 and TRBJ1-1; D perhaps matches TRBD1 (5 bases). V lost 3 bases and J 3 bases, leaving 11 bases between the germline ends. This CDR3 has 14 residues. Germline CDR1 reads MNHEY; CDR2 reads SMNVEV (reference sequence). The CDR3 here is CASSLTQGYTEAFF. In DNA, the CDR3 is TGTGCCAGCAGTTTGACCCAGGGTTACACTGAAGCTTTCTTT.

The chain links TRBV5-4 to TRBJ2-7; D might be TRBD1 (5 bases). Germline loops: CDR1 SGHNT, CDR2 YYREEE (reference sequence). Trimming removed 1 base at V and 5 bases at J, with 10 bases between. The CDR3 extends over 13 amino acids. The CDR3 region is CASSLTGADEQYF. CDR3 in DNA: TGTGCCAGCAGCTTGACAGGCGCCGACGAGCAGTACTTC.

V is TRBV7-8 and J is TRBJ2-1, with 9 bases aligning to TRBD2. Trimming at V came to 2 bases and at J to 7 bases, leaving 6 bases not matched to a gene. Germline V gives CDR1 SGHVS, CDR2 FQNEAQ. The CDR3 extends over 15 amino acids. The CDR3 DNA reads TGTGCCAGCAGCTTAATCGTGACTAGCGGAAATGAGCAGTTCTTC. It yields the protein CASSLIVTSGNEQFF.

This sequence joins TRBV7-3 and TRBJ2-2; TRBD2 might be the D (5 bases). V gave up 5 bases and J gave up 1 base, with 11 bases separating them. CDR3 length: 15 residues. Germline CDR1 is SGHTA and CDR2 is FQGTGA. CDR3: CASSPWTRNTGELFF. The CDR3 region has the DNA TGTGCCAGCAGCCCATGGACTCGGAACACCGGGGAGCTGTTTTTT.

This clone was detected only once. CDR3 in amino acids: CASTTPRGIAKNIQYF. The CDR3 DNA follows: TGTGCCAGCACCACGCCCCGAGGGATAGCCAAAAACATTCAGTACTTC. V gene TRBV28 combines with J gene TRBJ2-4, with a possible D match to TRBD2 (5 bases). The germline gives CDR1 MDHEN, CDR2 SYDVKM. CDR3 length: 16 residues. Trimming removed 7 bases from V and 0 bases from J, with 16 bases in between.

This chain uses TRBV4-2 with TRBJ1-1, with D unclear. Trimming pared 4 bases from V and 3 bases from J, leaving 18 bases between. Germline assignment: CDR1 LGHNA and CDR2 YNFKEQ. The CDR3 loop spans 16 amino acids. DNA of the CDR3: TGTGCCAGCAGCCCCAGACCAGACACGCCACACACTGAAGCTTTCTTT. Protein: CASSPRPDTPHTEAFF.

CDR3 sequence (DNA): TGTGCCAGCAGCTTAAATCAGGGCGGCTACACCTTC. This gives the protein CASSLNQGGYTF. The gene calls are TRBV7-2 and TRBJ1-2, with D tentatively TRBD1 (5 bases). Germline loops: CDR1 SGHTA, CDR2 FQGNSA. With 2 bases removed from V and 8 bases from J, the gap between germline ends came to 9 bases. The CDR3 contains 12 residues.

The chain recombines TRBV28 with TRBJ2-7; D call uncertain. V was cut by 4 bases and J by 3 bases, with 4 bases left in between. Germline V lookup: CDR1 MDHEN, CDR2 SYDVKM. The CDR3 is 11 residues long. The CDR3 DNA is TGTGCCAGCAGTTCCCGCTACGAGCAGTACTTC. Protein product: CASSSRYEQYF.